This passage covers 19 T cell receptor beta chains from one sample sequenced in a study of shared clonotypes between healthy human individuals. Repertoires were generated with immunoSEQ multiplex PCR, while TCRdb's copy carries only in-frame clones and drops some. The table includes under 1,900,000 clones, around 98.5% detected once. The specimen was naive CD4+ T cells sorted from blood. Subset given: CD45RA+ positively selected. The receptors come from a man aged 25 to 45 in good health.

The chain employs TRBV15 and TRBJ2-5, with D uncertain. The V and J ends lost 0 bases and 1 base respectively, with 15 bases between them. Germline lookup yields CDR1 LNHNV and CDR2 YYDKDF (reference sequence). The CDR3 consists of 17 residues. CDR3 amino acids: CATSRDKGSTSQETQYF. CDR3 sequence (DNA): TGTGCCACCAGCAGAGATAAAGGGTCTACCTCCCAAGAGACCCAGTACTTC.

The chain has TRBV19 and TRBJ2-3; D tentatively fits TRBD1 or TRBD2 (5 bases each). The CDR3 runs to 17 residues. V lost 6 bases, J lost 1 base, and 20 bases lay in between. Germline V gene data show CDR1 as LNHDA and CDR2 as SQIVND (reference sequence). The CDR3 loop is CASRRATGLGGTDTQYF. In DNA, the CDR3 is TGTGCCAGTAGAAGGGCAACGGGGTTGGGGGGCACAGATACGCAGTATTTT.

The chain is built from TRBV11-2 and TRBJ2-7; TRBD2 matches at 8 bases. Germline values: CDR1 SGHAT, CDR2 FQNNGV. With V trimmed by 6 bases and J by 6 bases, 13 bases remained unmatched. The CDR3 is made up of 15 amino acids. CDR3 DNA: TGTGCCAGCAGTCCCATTAGCGGGAAAATCCTCGAGCAGTACTTC. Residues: CASSPISGKILEQYF.

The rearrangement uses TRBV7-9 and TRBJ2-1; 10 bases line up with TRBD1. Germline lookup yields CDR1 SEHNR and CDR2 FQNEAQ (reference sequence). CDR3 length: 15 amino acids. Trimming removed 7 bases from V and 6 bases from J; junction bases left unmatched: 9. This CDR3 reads CASNNRDRGSNEQFF. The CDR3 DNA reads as TGTGCCAGCAACAATCGGGACAGGGGCAGCAATGAGCAGTTCTTC.

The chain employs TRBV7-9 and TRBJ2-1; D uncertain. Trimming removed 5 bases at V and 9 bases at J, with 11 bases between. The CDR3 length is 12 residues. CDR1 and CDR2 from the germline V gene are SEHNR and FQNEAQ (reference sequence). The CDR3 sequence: CASSIPRVEQFF. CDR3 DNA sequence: TGTGCCAGCAGCATCCCACGGGTTGAGCAGTTCTTC.

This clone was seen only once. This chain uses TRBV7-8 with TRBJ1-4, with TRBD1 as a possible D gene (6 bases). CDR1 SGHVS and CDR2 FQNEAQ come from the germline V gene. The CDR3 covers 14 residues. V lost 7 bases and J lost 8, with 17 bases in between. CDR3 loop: CASTLRGTQEKLFF. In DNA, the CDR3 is TGTGCCAGCACCCTACGAGGGACACAGGAAAAACTGTTTTTT.

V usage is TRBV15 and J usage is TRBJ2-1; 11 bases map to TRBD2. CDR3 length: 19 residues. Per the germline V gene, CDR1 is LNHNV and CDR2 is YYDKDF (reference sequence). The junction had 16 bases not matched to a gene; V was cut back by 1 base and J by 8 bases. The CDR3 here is CATSRAPSGRLRGGDEQFF. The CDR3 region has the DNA TGTGCCACCAGCAGAGCCCCTAGCGGGAGGCTAAGGGGTGGGGATGAGCAGTTCTTC.

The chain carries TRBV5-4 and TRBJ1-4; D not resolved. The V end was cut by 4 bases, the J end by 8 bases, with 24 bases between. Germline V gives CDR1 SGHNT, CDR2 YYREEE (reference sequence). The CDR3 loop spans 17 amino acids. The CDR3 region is CASSKGPLNNPLEKLFF. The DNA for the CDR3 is TGTGCCAGCAGCAAAGGACCGTTAAATAACCCCTTGGAAAAACTGTTTTTT.

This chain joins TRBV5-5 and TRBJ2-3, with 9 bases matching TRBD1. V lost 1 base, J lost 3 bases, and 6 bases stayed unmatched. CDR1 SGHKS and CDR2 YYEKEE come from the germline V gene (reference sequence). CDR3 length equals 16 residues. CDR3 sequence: CASSLLTGGGTDTQYF. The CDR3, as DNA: TGTGCCAGCAGCTTGTTAACAGGGGGCGGGACAGATACGCAGTATTTT.

DNA for the CDR3: TGTGCCAGCAGCCGGACTAGCGGCTACGAGCAGTACTTC. Translated, it gives CASSRTSGYEQYF. The V call is TRBV14, the J call TRBJ2-7, with 10 bases aligning to TRBD2. CDR1 is SGHDN, CDR2 FVKESK, per germline. V was pared by 4 bases and J by 3 bases, with 0 bases of the junction left unmatched. This CDR3 has 13 residues.

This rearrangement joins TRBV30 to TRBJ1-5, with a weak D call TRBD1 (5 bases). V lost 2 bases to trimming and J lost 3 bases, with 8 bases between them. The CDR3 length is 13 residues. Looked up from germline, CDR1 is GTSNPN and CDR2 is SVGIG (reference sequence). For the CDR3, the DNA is TGTGCCTGGAGTTTACAGGACAATCAGCCCCAGCATTTT. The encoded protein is CAWSLQDNQPQHF.

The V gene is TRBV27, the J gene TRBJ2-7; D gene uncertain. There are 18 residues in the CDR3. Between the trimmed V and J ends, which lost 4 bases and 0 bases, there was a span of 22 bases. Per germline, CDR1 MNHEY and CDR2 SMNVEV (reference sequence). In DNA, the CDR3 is TGTGCCAGCAGTTCAATCGGGCGACAACAAGGACGCTCCTACGAGCAGTACTTC. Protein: CASSSIGRQQGRSYEQYF.

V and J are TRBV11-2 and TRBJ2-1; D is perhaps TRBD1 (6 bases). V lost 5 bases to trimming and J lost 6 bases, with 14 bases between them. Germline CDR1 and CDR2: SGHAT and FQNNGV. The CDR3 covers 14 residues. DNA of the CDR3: TGTGCCAGCAGCAACAGGGATGGGTCCAATGAGCAGTTCTTC. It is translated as CASSNRDGSNEQFF.

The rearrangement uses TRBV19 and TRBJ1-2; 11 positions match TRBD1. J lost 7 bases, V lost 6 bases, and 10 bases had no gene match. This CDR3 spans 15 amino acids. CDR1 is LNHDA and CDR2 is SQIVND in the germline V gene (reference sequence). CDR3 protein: CASSADRGRVSGYTF. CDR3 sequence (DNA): TGTGCCAGTAGCGCGGACAGGGGGCGAGTTTCTGGCTACACCTTC.

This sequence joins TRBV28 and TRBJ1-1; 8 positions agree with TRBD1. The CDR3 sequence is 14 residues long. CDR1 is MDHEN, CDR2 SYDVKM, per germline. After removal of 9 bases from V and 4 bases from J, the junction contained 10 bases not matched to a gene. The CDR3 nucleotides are TGTGCCAGTCCCCCCGGACAGGGAGGCACTGAAGCTTTCTTT. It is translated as CASPPGQGGTEAFF.

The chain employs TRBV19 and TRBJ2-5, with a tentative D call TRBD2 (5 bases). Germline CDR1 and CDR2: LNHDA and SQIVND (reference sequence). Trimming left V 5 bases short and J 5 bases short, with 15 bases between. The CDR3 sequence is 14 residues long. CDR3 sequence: CASSLRRTAETQYF. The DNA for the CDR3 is TGTGCCAGTAGTCTTCGGAGGACGGCGGAGACCCAGTACTTC.

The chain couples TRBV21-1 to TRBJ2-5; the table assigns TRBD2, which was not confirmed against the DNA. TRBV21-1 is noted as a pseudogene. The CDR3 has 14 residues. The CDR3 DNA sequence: TGTGCCAGCAGCAAAGATGGGAGCCAAGAGACCCAGTACTTC. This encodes CASSKDGSQETQYF.

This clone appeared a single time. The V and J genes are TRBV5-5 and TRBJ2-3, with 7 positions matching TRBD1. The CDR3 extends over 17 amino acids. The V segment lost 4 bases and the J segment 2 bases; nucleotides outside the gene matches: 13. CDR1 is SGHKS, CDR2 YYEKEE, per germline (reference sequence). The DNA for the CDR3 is TGTGCCAGCAGCCTCACCCTGACAGGGTTTTTCACAGATACGCAGTATTTT. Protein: CASSLTLTGFFTDTQYF.

The CDR3 DNA follows: TGCGCCAGCAGCTTGGGATCCGGGGGAATTGGAAACATTCAGTACTTC. It is translated as CASSLGSGGIGNIQYF. V is TRBV5-1 and J is TRBJ2-4; possibly TRBD2 for D (6 bases). Germline V gives CDR1 SGHRS, CDR2 YFSETQ. This CDR3 spans 16 amino acids. V was shortened by 0 bases and J by 6 bases, with 16 bases between the two germline ends. Together with reference TRBV5-1 and TRBJ2-4, the CDR3 gives the full variable domain: KAGVTQTPRYLIKTRGQQVTLSCSPISGHRSVSWYQQTPGQGLQFLFEYFSETQRNKGNFPGRFSGRQFSNSRSEMNVSTLELGDSALYLCASSLGSGGIGNIQYFGAGTRLSVL.